The entry below gives a single T cell receptor (beta chain) sequence along with its context. This record comes from a study of sequential checkpoint blockade in melanoma. V gave up 0 bases and J gave up 4 bases; unmatched junction bases: 6. Germline CDR1 reads SGDLS; CDR2 reads YYNGEE. CDR3 length: 16 amino acids. Indicated treatment: randomized to nivolumab then ipilimumab (arm A) or the reverse (arm B). The data were produced by immunoSEQ multiplex PCR, yet TCRdb's version contains in-frame clones alone and is incomplete. The sample has around 34,000 clones, about four fifths seen once; the top ten hold about 20%.

The chain recombines TRBV9 with TRBJ2-2, with 7 bases lining up with TRBD1. The sequence derives from a human donor with melanoma. Sequencing used CD8+ T cells sorted from blood (inferred from file names), obtained from a patient given nivolumab and ipilimumab in sequence. This chain's CDR3 is CASSVDGTVSTGELFF. The CDR3 DNA is TGTGCCAGCAGCGTAGATGGGACAGTCTCCACCGGGGAGCTGTTTTTT.